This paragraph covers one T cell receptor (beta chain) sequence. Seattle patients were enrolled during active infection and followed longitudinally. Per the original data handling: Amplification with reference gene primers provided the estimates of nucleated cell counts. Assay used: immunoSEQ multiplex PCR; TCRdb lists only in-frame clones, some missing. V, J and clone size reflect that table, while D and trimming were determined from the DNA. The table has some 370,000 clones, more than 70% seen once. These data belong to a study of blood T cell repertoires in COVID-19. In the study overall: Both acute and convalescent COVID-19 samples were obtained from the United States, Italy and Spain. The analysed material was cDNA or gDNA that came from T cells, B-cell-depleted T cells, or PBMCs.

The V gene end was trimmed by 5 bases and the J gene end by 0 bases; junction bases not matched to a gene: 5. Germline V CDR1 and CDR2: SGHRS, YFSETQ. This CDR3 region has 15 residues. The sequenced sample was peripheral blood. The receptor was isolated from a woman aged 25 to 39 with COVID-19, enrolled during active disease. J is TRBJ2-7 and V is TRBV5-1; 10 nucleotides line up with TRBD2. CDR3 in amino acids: CASSTGLADSYEQYF. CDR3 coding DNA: TGCGCCAGCAGTACAGGACTAGCGGACTCCTACGAGCAGTACTTC.